One sample yielded the 13 T cell receptor beta chains listed below, sequenced in a study of T cells in localized non-small cell lung cancer. Some clones are missing from TCRdb's copy, which holds only in-frame ones; the method was immunoSEQ multiplex PCR. The table includes around 140,000 clones, roughly 90% detected once. The sequenced sample was peripheral blood, obtained before any cancer treatment. These receptors were collected from a female donor older than 55 with stage I lung adenocarcinoma.

The chain carries TRBV27 and TRBJ1-1; TRBD1 might be the D (5 bases). Germline CDR1 and CDR2: MNHEY and SMNVEV (reference sequence). Trimming pared 4 bases from V and 11 bases from J, leaving 14 bases between. This CDR3 is 12 amino acids long. CDR3 sequence: CASSYPGEVAFF. CDR3 bases: TGTGCCAGCAGTTATCCGGGGGAAGTTGCTTTCTTT.

This rearrangement joins TRBV6-1 to TRBJ2-7, with D unresolved. The CDR3 totals 11 residues. Trimming took off 5 bases at V and 5 bases at J, with 7 bases between the two ends. Germline V gene data show CDR1 as MNHNS and CDR2 as SASEGT. CDR3 DNA: TGTGCCAGCAGTCTCCGCAACGAGCAGTACTTC. Protein sequence: CASSLRNEQYF.

This chain links TRBV28 with TRBJ1-2; no definite D call. Deletions cut 2 bases from V and 6 bases from J, with 10 bases between. The V gene's germline CDR1 is MDHEN and CDR2 SYDVKM. The CDR3 sequence is 13 residues long. Written as DNA, the CDR3 is TGTGCCAGCAGTTTAGGAAGGCAGGATGGCTACACCTTC. Translated: CASSLGRQDGYTF.

The chain combines TRBV28 with TRBJ1-3; the D is unclear. Germline V gene lookup returns CDR1 MDHEN and CDR2 SYDVKM. This CDR3 is 14 amino acids long. V dropped 6 bases and J dropped 4 bases, with 13 bases sitting between them. As DNA, the CDR3 is TGTGCCAGCAGCGGGCCTGGGTCCGGAAACACCATATATTTT. Translation gives CASSGPGSGNTIYF.

The V gene is TRBV2, the J gene TRBJ1-5; D unclear. The ends were cut back, 6 bases at V and 4 bases at J, with 16 bases in the middle. The germline V gene has CDR1 SNHLY and CDR2 FYNNEI. The CDR3 totals 15 residues. This chain's CDR3 is CASSPFESGNQPQHF. The CDR3 region has the DNA TGTGCCAGCAGCCCCTTCGAGAGTGGGAATCAGCCCCAGCATTTT. The entire variable domain, with the rest obtained from reference TRBV2 and TRBJ1-5, is as follows: EPEVTQTPSHQVTQMGQEVILRCVPISNHLYFYWYRQILGQKVEFLVSFYNNEISEKSEIFDDQFSVERPDGSNFTLKIRSTKLEDSAMYFCASSPFESGNQPQHFGDGTRLSIL.

This chain links TRBV7-3 with TRBJ2-1, with unresolved D. Per germline, CDR1 SGHTA and CDR2 FQGTGA. Trimming stripped 2 bases from V and 9 bases from J, with 8 bases between. This CDR3 comprises 12 residues. The chain's CDR3 is CASSLLRGEQFF. Here the CDR3 DNA reads TGTGCCAGCAGCTTACTTCGAGGTGAGCAGTTCTTC. Full variable domain (rest looked up from reference TRBV7-3 and TRBJ2-1): GAGVSQTPSNKVTEKGKYVELRCDPISGHTALYWYRQSLGQGPEFLIYFQGTGAADDSGLPNDRFFAVRPEGSVSTLKIQRTERGDSAVYLCASSLLRGEQFFGPGTRLTVL.

The chain links TRBV7-9 to TRBJ1-4, with a tentative D call TRBD1 (5 bases). Trimming removed 3 bases at V and 3 bases at J, with 11 bases between. Germline V lookup: CDR1 SEHNR, CDR2 FQNEAQ (reference sequence). The CDR3 extends over 15 amino acids. The DNA for the CDR3 is TGTGCCAGCAGCTTGGGGGGAGGATCTAATGAAAAACTGTTTTTT. Protein sequence: CASSLGGGSNEKLFF.

The chain carries TRBV6-5 and TRBJ1-5; TRBD1 agrees at 8 bases. After removal of 7 bases from V and 1 base from J, the junction contained 6 bases not matched to a gene. This CDR3 contains 15 residues. The germline gives CDR1 MNHEY, CDR2 SVGAGI. The CDR3, as DNA: TGTGCCAGCAAGACTACAGGGGGGAGCAATCAGCCCCAGCATTTT. Its translation is CASKTTGGSNQPQHF.

The count of this clone is one. The J gene is TRBJ2-3, the V gene TRBV5-1; 10 nucleotides line up with TRBD2. CDR3 size: 16 residues. V gave up 4 bases and J gave up 0 bases; unmatched junction bases: 5. Germline assignment: CDR1 SGHRS and CDR2 YFSETQ. The CDR3 sequence: CASSKTSGPSTDTQYF. The CDR3 DNA is TGCGCCAGCAGCAAGACTAGCGGGCCTAGCACAGATACGCAGTATTTT.

CDR3 sequence (DNA): TGTGCCAGCAGTCGGGCCCGCCCTAGCTCCTACGAGCAGTACTTC. Amino acid sequence: CASSRARPSSYEQYF. V gene TRBV27 combines with J gene TRBJ2-7; D not resolved. With 5 bases removed from V and 0 bases from J, the gap between germline ends came to 14 bases. This CDR3 contains 15 residues. Germline assignment: CDR1 MNHEY and CDR2 SMNVEV (reference sequence).

The rearrangement joins TRBV12-5 to TRBJ2-5; no definite D call. V was pared by 1 base and J by 4 bases, with 7 bases between. The CDR3 sequence is 13 residues long. Germline CDR1 and CDR2: LGHNT and FRNRAP. CDR3 loop: CASGLGMVETQYF. The DNA for the CDR3 is TGTGCTAGTGGTTTGGGCATGGTAGAGACCCAGTACTTC.

The V call is TRBV2, the J call TRBJ2-7; D possibly corresponds to TRBD1 (6 bases). The germline V gene encodes CDR1 SNHLY and CDR2 FYNNEI. The length of the CDR3 is 16 residues. Between the trimmed V and J ends, which lost 6 bases and 3 bases, there was a span of 21 bases. DNA of the CDR3: TGTGCCAGCAGGACATCACAGGGTGGCGTTAACTACGAGCAGTACTTC. This sequence encodes CASRTSQGGVNYEQYF.

A note on this clone: At one end the junction does not follow the germline gene, possibly because of a read error. The chain uses TRBV7-9 and TRBJ2-7; 9 positions agree with TRBD1. The CDR3 runs to 10 residues. The germline CDR1 and CDR2 sequences are SEHNR and FQNEAQ (reference sequence). The CDR3 protein is CASIGDRANF. As DNA, the CDR3 is TGTGCCAGCATCGGGGACAGGGCGAACTTC.